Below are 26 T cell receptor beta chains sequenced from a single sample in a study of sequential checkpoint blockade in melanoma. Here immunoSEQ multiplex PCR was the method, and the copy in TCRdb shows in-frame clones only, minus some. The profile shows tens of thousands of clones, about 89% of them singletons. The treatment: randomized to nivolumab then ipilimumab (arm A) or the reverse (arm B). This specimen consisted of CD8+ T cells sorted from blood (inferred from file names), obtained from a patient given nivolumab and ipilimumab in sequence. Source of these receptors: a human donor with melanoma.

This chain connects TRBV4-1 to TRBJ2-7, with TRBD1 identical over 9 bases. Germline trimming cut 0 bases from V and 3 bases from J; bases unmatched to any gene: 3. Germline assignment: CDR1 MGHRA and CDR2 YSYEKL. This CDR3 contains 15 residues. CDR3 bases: TGCGCCAGCAGCCAAGAAGGGACAGGGCTCTACGAGCAGTACTTC. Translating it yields CASSQEGTGLYEQYF.

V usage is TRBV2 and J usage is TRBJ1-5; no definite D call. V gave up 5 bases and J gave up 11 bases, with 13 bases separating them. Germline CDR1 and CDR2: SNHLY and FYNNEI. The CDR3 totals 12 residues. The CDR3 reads CASSPDGIAQHF. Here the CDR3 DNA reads TGTGCCAGCAGTCCCGATGGTATAGCCCAGCATTTT.

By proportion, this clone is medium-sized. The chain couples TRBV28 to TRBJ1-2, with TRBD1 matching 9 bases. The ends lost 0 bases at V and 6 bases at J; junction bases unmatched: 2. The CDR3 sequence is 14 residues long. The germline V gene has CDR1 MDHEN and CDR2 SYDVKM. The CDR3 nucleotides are TGTGCCAGCAGTTTATGGGGACAGGGTCATGGCTACACCTTC. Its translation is CASSLWGQGHGYTF.

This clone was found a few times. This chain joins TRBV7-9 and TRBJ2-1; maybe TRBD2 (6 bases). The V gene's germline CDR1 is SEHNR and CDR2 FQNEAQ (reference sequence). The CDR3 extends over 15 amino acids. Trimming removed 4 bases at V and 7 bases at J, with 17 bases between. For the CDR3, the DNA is TGTGCCAGCAGCTCAGAACTCAGGAGGGGAAATGAGCAGTTCTTC. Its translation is CASSSELRRGNEQFF.

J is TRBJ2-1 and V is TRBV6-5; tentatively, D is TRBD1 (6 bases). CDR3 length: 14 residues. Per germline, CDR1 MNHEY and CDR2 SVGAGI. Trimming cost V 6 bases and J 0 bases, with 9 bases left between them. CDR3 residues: CASRGASSYNEQFF. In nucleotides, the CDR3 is TGTGCCAGCAGGGGGGCGAGCTCCTACAATGAGCAGTTCTTC.

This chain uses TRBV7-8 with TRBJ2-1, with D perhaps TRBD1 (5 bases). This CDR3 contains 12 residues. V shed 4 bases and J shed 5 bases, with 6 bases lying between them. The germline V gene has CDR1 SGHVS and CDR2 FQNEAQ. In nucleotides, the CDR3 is TGTGCCAGCAGCTCACAGGACAATGAGCAGTTCTTC. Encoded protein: CASSSQDNEQFF.

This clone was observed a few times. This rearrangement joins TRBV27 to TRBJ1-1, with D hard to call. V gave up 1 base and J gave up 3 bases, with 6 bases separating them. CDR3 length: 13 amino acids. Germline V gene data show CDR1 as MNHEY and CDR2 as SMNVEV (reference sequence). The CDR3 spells CASSLYSHTEAFF. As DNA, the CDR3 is TGTGCCAGCAGTTTATACAGCCACACTGAAGCTTTCTTT.

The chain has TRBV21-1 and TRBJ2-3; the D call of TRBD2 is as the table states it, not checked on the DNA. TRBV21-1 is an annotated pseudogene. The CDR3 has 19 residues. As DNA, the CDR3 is TGTGCCACACCCCCCAAAGGAACTAGCGGGAGGGCCAAATTGGATACGCAGTATTTT. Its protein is CATPPKGTSGRAKLDTQYF.

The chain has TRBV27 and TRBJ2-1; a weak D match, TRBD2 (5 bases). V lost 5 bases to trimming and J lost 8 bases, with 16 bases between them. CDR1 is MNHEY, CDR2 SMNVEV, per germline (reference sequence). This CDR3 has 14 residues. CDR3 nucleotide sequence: TGTGCCAGCAGTCCCTTCGGCCCGAGGGATGAGCAGTTCTTC. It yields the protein CASSPFGPRDEQFF.

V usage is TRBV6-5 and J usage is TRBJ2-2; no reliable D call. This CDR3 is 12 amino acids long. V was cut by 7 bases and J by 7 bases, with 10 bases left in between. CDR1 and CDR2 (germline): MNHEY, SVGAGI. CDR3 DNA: TGTGCCAGCATCCTTGATAGCGGGGAGCTGTTTTTT. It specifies CASILDSGELFF.

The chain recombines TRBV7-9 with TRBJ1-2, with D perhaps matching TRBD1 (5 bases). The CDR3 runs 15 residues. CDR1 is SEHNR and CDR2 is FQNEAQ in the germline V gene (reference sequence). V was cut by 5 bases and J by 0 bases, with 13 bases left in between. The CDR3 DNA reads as TGTGCCAGCAGCGCTAGTGGGGGGTCTAACTATGGCTACACCTTC. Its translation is CASSASGGSNYGYTF. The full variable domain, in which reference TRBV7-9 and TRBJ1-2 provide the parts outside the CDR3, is DTGVSQNPRHKITKRGQNVTFRCDPISEHNRLYWYRQTLGQGPEFLTYFQNEAQLEKSRLLSDRFSAERPKGSFSTLEIQRTEQGDSAMYLCASSASGGSNYGYTFGSGTRLTVV.

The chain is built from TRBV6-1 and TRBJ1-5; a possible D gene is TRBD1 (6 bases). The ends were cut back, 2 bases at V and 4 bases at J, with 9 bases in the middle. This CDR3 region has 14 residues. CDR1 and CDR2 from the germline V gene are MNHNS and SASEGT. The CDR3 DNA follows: TGTGCCAGCAGTGAATGGCAGGGGAATCAGCCCCAGCATTTT. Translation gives CASSEWQGNQPQHF.

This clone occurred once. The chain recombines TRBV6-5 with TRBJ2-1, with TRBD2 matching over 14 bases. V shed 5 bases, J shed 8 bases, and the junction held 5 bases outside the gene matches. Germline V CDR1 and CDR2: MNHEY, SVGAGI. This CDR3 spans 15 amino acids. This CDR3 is CASSRLAGGQHEQFF. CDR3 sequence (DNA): TGTGCCAGCAGTAGACTAGCGGGAGGGCAACATGAGCAGTTCTTC.

The CDR3 is CASSPRGTSRYNEQFF. The CDR3, as DNA: TGTGCCAGCAGCCCCCGCGGGACTAGCCGATACAATGAGCAGTTCTTC. The rearrangement uses TRBV13 and TRBJ2-1; the match to TRBD2 covers 9 bases. V lost 5 bases, J lost 4 bases, and 9 bases stayed unmatched. Germline CDR1 is PRHDT and CDR2 is FYEKMQ (reference sequence). The CDR3 sequence is 16 residues long.

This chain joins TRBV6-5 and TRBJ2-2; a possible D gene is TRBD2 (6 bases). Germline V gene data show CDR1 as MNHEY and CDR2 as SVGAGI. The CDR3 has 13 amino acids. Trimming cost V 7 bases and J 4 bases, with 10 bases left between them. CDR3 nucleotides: TGTGCCAGCAATTCGGGGGTCACCGGGGAGCTGTTTTTT. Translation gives CASNSGVTGELFF.

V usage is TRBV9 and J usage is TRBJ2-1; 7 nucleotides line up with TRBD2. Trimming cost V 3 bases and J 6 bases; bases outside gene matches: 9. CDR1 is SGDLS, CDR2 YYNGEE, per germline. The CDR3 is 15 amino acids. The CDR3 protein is CASSGGLEVGNEQFF. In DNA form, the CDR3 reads TGTGCCAGCAGCGGTGGACTAGAGGTGGGCAATGAGCAGTTCTTC.

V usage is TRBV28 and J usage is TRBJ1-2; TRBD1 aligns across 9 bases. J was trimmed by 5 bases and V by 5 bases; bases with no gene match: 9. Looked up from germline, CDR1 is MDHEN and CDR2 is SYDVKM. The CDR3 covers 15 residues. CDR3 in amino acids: CASSPSGTGRYGYTF. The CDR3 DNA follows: TGTGCCAGCAGTCCATCCGGGACAGGGAGGTATGGCTACACCTTC.

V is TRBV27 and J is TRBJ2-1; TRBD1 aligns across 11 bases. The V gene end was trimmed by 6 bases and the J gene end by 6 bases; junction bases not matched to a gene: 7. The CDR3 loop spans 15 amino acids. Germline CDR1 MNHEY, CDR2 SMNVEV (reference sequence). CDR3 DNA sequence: TGTGCCAGCAGATCGTCCGGGACAGGGGGCAATGAGCAGTTCTTC. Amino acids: CASRSSGTGGNEQFF.

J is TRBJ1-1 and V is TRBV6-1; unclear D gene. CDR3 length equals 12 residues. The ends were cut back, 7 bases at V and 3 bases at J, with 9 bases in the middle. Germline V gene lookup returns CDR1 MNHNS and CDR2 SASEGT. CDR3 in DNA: TGTGCCAGCATTGGGGAGGACACTGAAGCTTTCTTT. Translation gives CASIGEDTEAFF.

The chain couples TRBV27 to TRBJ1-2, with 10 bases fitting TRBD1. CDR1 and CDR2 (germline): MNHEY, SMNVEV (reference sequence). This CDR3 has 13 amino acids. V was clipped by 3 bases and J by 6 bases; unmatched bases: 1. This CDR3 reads CASSFGTGDGYTF. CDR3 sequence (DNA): TGTGCCAGCAGTTTCGGGACAGGGGATGGCTACACCTTC.

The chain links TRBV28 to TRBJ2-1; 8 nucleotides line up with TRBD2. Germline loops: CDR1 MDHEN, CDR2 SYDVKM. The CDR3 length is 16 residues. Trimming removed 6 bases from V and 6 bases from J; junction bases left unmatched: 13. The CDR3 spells CASRGNPRGGANEQFF. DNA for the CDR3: TGTGCCAGCAGGGGAAACCCCCGGGGGGGGGCCAATGAGCAGTTCTTC.

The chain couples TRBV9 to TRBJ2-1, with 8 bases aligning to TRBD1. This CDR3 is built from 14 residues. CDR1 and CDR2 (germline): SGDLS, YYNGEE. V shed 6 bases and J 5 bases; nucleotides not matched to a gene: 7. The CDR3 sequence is CASNLGTGHNEQFF. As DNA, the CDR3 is TGTGCCAGCAACTTAGGGACAGGACACAATGAGCAGTTCTTC.

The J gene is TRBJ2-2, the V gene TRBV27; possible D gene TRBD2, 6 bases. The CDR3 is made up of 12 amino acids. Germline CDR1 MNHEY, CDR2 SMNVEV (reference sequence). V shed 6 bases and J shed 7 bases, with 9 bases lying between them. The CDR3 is CASSHGGGELFF. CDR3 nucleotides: TGTGCCAGCAGCCACGGGGGCGGGGAGCTGTTTTTT.

The CDR3 coding sequence is TGTGCCAGCAGTTACGGGGAGGGGGAGCAGTTCTTC. Amino acid sequence: CASSYGEGEQFF. The chain links TRBV6-5 to TRBJ2-1; 7 nucleotides match TRBD2. The junction had 2 bases not matched to a gene; V was cut back by 2 bases and J by 10 bases. Germline V gene sequence: CDR1 MNHEY, CDR2 SVGAGI. CDR3 length: 12 residues.

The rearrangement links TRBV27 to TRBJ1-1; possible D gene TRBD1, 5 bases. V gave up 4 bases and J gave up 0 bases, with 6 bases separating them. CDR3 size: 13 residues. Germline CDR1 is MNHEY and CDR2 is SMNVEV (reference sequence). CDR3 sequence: CASSSTVNTEAFF. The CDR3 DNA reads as TGTGCCAGCAGTTCGACAGTGAACACTGAAGCTTTCTTT.

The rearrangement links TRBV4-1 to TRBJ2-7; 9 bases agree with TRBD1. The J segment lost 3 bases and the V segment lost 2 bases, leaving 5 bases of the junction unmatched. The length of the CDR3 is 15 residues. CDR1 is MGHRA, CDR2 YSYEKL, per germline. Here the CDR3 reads CASSQLTGGHYEQYF. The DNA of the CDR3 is TGCGCCAGCAGCCAATTGACAGGGGGTCACTACGAGCAGTACTTC.